This T cell receptor (beta chain) was sequenced in a study of blood T cell repertoires in COVID-19. On the study more broadly: T cells, B-cell-depleted T cells, or PBMCs supplied cDNA or gDNA.

Assay: immunoSEQ multiplex PCR; the TCRdb copy retains only in-frame clones and omits some. This table has about 240,000 clones, roughly four fifths appearing once. The CDR3 contains 17 residues. The V gene lost 1 base and the J gene lost 5 bases, with 20 bases spanning the gap. Germline lookup yields CDR1 SGHKS and CDR2 YYEKEE (reference sequence). The specimen was peripheral blood. The chain has TRBV5-5 and TRBJ2-3, with D possibly matching TRBD1 (6 bases). The TCR sequence derives from a woman aged 60-75 years with active or convalescent COVID-19. The CDR3 reads CASSLYPTGPPEDTQYF. Written as DNA, the CDR3 is TGTGCCAGCAGCTTGTATCCAACAGGGCCCCCAGAAGATACGCAGTATTTT. The full variable domain, completed using reference TRBV5-5 and TRBJ2-3, is DAGVTQSPTHLIKTRGQQVTLRCSPISGHKSVSWYQQVLGQGPQFIFQYYEKEERGRGNFPDRFSARQFPNYSSELNVNALLLGDSALYLCASSLYPTGPPEDTQYFGPGTRLTVL.